This T cell receptor (beta chain) comes out of a study of blood T cells in healthy people across ages. Using a J-beta primer mix together with a sample-barcoded 5' primer, a second PCR was run for roughly 7 to 12 cycles. From the 5' RACE reads, TCRdb called clonotypes with MiXCR, one entry per CDR3 protein. The sample has 700,000 to 800,000 distinct CDR3 sequences, 40% to 45% seen once; the top ten hold 20% to 25%. This CDR3 spans 14 amino acids. CDR1 and CDR2 from the germline V gene are SQVTM and ANQGSEA. The germline V and J ends were trimmed by 3 bases and 1 base, with 9 bases remaining between them.

This rearrangement joins TRBV29-1 to TRBJ2-2; possibly TRBD1 for D (5 bases). The specimen was blood. This sequence was found in a woman aged 60-70 years in good health. DNA of the CDR3: TGCAGCGTTGAGGGGCGTAGGAACACCGGGGAGCTGTTTTTT. The encoded protein is CSVEGRRNTGELFF.